This TCR beta chain was captured in a study of regulatory T cells in long-lasting Graves disease. Overall study findings and caveats: Favored usage of TRBV28, TRBJ1-2 and TRBJ2-5 was recorded in persistent disease.

According to the study, TCR beta libraries were built with iRepertoire HTBI primers and CDR3-region Arm-PCR. Original analysis: Across the samples, identification revealed 55 to 75 TRBV and 12 to 15 TRBJ segments. From the multiplex PCR reads, TCRdb called clonotypes with MiXCR, one entry per CDR3 protein. Here the V and J calls rest on TCRdb's processing, not on the authors' analysis. The sample consists of about 430,000 distinct CDR3 sequences, 21% of them appearing once. Comments on this clonotype: Its antigen is currently unknown.

The CDR3 loop spans 15 amino acids. V was pared by 1 base and J by 2 bases, with 11 bases between. Germline V gene sequence: CDR1 SEHNR, CDR2 FQNEAQ (reference sequence). The time point denotes: persistent/refractory GD, antithyroid drugs over 5 years with positive TRAb. RNA isolated from PBMCs was used to make the TCR library. Graves' disease diagnoses used American Thyroid Association guidelines. The source material was peripheral blood mononuclear cells (PBMCs), sampled when the disease was refractory, from a patient treated with antithyroid drugs. The chain carries TRBV7-9 and TRBJ1-1, with D possibly matching TRBD1 (5 bases). This clonotype was sampled from a female donor with Graves disease. CDR3 bases: TGTGCCAGCAGCTTAGACGGGACTACCAACACTGAAGCTTTCTTT. Amino acid sequence: CASSLDGTTNTEAFF.